This T cell receptor (beta chain) was observed in a study of cytotoxic CD8 clonotypes in ibrutinib-treated CLL. Overall study context: Patients: about a dozen relapsed/refractory, approximately 15 treatment-naive, under 18 IGHV unmutated. Study-level points and caveats: The study found baseline clonality above age-matched healthy donors, tracking circulating CD8+ T-cell counts. Collection times varied between progressing and sustained-remission patients.

Roughly 1.8 micrograms of genomic DNA came from cryopreserved PBMCs for TCR beta libraries. CDR1 is LNHDA and CDR2 is SQIVND in the germline V gene (reference sequence). CDR3 length: 13 amino acids. Trimming left V 8 bases short and J 0 bases short, with 8 bases between. TCRdb's table, derived via immunoSEQ multiplex PCR, lists solely in-frame clones and lacks some. Of about 29,000 clones in the sample, 75% to 80% were seen once. To note about this clone: Its specificity is not known.

The receptor was derived from a human donor with chronic lymphocytic leukemia. Material: PBMCs, obtained after 36 months of ibrutinib treatment. The J gene is TRBJ1-5, the V gene TRBV19; D is uncertain. The CDR3 DNA reads as TGTGCCAGTCAGGACGTTAGCAATCAGCCCCAGCATTTT. This sequence encodes CASQDVSNQPQHF.